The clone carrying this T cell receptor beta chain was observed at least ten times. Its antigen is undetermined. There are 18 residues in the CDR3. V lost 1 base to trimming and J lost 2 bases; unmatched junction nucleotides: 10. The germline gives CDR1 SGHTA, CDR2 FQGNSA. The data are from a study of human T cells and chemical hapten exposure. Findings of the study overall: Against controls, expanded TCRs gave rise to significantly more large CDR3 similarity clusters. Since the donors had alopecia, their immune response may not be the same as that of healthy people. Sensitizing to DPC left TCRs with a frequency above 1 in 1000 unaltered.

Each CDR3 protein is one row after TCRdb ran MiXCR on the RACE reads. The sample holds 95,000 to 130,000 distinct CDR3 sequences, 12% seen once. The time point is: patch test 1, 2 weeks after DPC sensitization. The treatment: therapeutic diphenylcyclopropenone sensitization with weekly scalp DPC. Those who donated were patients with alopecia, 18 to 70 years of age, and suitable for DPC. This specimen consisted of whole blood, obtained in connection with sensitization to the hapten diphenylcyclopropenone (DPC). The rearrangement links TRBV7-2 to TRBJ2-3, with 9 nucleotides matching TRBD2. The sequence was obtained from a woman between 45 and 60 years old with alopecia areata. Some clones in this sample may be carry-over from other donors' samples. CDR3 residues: CASSLESAVGLATDTQYF. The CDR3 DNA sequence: TGTGCCAGCAGCTTAGAATCGGCCGTGGGACTAGCCACAGATACGCAGTATTTT.